This record covers a single T cell receptor beta chain. The data were taken from a study of blood T cell repertoires in COVID-19. Background on the study: Spain, Italy and the United States supplied samples that represented acute and convalescent COVID-19.

This CDR3 is built from 17 residues. The germline gives CDR1 SGDLS, CDR2 YYNGEE. Trimming took 0 bases from V and 5 from J, leaving 20 bases between them. Original handling: Researchers report that nucleated cell counts were estimated from reference gene primer amplification. Here immunoSEQ multiplex PCR was the method, and the copy in TCRdb shows in-frame clones only, minus some. V and J calls plus clone size are reproduced from that table; the DNA served to infer D and trimming. This table has about 160,000 clones, roughly 93% appearing once. The chain carries TRBV9 and TRBJ1-2; D remains ambiguous. Material: peripheral blood. The TCR originated in a man between 18 and 35 years old with acute or convalescent COVID-19. The CDR3 sequence: CASSVATTADDSYGYTF. The CDR3 DNA reads TGTGCCAGCAGCGTAGCTACCACGGCCGACGACTCTTATGGCTACACCTTC.